This TCR beta chain was observed in a study of OX40 agonist ivuxolimab in advanced cancers. Study context: Three patients, one with hepatocellular carcinoma and two with cutaneous melanoma, achieved partial responses. Study-level points and caveats: Several nonresponders also turned out to have low normalized T-cell clonal expansion.

Libraries were prepared by immunoSEQ multiplex PCR; TCRdb keeps only in-frame clonotypes and omits some of them. The sample includes under 55,000 clones, around 92% of them seen just once. If patients had autoimmune disease history or systemic immunosuppression, they were excluded. The germline V and J ends were trimmed by 6 bases and 2 bases, with 10 bases remaining between them. There are 13 residues in the CDR3. Germline V gene data show CDR1 as MNHNS and CDR2 as SASEGT. With regard to this clone: Its matching antigen is unknown.

The receptor comes from an adult with an advanced solid tumor such as melanoma, head and neck, liver or kidney cancer. V and J are TRBV6-1 and TRBJ2-5; tentatively, D is TRBD1 or TRBD2 (5 bases each). The starting material was CD4+ or CD8+ T cells sorted from blood, obtained in a trial of the OX40 agonist ivuxolimab. This CDR3 reads CASRAREQETQYF. In DNA, the CDR3 is TGTGCCAGCAGGGCCAGGGAGCAAGAGACCCAGTACTTC.